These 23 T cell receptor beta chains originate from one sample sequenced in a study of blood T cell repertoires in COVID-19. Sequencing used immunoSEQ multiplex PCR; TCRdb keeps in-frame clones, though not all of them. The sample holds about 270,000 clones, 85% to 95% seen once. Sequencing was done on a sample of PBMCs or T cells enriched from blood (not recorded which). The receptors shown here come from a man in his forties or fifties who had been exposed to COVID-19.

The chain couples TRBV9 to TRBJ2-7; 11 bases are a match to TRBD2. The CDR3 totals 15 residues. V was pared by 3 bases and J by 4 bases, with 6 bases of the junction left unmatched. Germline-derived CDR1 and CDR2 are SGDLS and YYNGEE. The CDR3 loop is CASSELAGVIYEQYF. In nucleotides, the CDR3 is TGTGCCAGCAGCGAACTAGCGGGAGTAATATACGAGCAGTACTTC.

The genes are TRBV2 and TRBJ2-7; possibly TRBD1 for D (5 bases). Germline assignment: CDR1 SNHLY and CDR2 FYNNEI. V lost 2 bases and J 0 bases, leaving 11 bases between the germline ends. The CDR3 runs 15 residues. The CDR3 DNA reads TGTGCCAGCAGTGAACTGCAGGGCACCTCCTACGAGCAGTACTTC. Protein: CASSELQGTSYEQYF.

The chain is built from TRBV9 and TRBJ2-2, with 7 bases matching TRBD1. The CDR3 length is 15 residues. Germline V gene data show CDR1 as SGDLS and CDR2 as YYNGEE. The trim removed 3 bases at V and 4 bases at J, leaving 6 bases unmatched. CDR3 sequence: CASSALQGTTGELFF. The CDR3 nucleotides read TGTGCCAGCAGCGCCCTACAGGGGACCACCGGGGAGCTGTTTTTT.

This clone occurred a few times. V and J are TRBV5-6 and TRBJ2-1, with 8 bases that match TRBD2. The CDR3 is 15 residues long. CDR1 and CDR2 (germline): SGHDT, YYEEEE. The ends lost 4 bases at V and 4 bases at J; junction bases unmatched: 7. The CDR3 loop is CASSRGLGDYNEQFF. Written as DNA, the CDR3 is TGTGCCAGCAGCAGGGGACTAGGGGATTACAATGAGCAGTTCTTC.

Here the CDR3 reads CASSFDSGTGEQYF. CDR3 coding DNA: TGTGCCAGCAGCTTTGATTCCGGAACGGGCGAGCAGTACTTC. The chain combines TRBV7-3 with TRBJ2-7, with unresolved D. V lost 3 bases and J lost 6, with 15 bases in between. Germline V CDR1 and CDR2: SGHTA, FQGTGA. The CDR3 loop spans 14 amino acids.

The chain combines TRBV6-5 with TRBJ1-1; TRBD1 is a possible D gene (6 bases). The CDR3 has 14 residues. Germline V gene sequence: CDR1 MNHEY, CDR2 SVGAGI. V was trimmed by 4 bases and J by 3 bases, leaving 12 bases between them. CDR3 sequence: CASSFFKGDTEAFF. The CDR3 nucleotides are TGTGCCAGCAGTTTCTTTAAGGGGGACACTGAAGCTTTCTTT.

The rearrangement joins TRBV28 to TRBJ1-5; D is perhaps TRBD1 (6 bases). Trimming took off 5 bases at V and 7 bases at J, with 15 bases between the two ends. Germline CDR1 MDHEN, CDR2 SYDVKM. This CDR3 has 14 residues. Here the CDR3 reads CASSVSGVKQPQHF. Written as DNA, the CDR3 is TGTGCCAGCAGTGTCTCAGGGGTGAAACAGCCCCAGCATTTT.

The CDR3 DNA follows: TGTGCCAGCAGTCAGACACCAAACTATGGCTACACCTTC. This codes for CASSQTPNYGYTF. The gene calls are TRBV6-5 and TRBJ1-2, with D uncertain. Between the trimmed V and J ends, which lost 5 bases and 2 bases, there was a span of 9 bases. CDR3 size: 13 residues. Germline CDR1 MNHEY, CDR2 SVGAGI.

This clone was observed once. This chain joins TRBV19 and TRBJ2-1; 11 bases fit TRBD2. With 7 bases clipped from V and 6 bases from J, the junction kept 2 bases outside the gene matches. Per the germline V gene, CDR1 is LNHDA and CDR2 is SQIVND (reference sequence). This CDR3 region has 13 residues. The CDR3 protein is CASTLAGGNEQFF. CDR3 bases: TGTGCCAGTACTCTAGCGGGAGGCAATGAGCAGTTCTTC. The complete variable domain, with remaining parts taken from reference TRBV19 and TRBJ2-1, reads DGGITQSPKYLFRKEGQNVTLSCEQNLNHDAMYWYRQDPGQGLRLIYYSQIVNDFQKGDIAEGYSVSREKKESFPLTVTSAQKNPTAFYLCASTLAGGNEQFFGPGTRLTVL.

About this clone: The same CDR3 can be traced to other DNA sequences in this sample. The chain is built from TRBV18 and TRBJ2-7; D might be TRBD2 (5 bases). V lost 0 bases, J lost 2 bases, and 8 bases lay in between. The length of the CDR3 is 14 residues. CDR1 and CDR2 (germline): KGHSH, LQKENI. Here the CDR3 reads CASSPPSGTYEQYF. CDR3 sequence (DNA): TGTGCCAGCTCACCACCCAGCGGAACCTACGAGCAGTACTTC. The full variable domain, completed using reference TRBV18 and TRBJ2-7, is NAGVMQNPRHLVRRRGQEARLRCSPMKGHSHVYWYRQLPEEGLKFMVYLQKENIIDESGMPKERFSAEFPKEGPSILRIQQVVRGDSAAYFCASSPPSGTYEQYFGPGTRLTVT.

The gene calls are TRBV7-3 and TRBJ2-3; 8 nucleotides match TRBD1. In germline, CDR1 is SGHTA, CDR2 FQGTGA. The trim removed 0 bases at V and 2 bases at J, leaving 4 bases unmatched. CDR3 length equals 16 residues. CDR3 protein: CASSLTGQVDTDTQYF. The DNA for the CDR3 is TGTGCCAGCAGCTTAACGGGACAGGTGGACACAGATACGCAGTATTTT. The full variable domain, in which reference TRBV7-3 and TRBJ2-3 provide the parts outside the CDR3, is GAGVSQTPSNKVTEKGKYVELRCDPISGHTALYWYRQSLGQGPEFLIYFQGTGAADDSGLPNDRFFAVRPEGSVSTLKIQRTERGDSAVYLCASSLTGQVDTDTQYFGPGTRLTVL.

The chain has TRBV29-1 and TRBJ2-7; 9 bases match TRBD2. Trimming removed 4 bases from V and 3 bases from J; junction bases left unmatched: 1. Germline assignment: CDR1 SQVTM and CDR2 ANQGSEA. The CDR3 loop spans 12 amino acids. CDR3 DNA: TGCAGCGTTGGGCGGGAGGGCTACGAGCAGTACTTC. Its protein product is CSVGREGYEQYF.

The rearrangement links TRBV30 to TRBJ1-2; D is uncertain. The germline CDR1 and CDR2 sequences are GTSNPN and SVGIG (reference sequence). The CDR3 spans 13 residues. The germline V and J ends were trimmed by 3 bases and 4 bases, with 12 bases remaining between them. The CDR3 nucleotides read TGTGCCTGGAGCCCGACTGACGTCTATGGCTACACCTTC. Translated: CAWSPTDVYGYTF. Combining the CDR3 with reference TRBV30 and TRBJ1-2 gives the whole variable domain SQTIHQWPATLVQPVGSPLSLECTVEGTSNPNLYWYRQAAGRGLQLLFYSVGIGQISSEVPQNLSASRPQDRQFILSSKKLLLSDSGFYLCAWSPTDVYGYTFGSGTRLTVV.

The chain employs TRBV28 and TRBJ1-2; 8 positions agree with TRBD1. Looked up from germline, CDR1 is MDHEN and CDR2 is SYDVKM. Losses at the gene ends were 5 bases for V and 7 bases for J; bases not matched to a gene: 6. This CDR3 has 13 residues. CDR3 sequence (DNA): TGTGCCAGCAGTCGGCGCGGGACAGGTGGCTACACCTTC. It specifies CASSRRGTGGYTF.

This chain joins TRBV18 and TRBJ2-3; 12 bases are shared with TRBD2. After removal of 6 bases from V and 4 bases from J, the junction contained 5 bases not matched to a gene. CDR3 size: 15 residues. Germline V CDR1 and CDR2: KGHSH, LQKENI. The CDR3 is CASSQTSGRSDTQYF. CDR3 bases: TGTGCCAGCTCTCAGACTAGCGGGAGATCAGATACGCAGTATTTT.

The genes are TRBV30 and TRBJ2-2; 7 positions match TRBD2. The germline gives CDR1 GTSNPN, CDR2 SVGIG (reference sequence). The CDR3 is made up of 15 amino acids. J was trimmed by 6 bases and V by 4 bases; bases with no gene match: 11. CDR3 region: CAWTTSLDVAGELFF. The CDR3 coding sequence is TGTGCCTGGACGACTAGCCTGGACGTGGCCGGGGAGCTGTTTTTT.

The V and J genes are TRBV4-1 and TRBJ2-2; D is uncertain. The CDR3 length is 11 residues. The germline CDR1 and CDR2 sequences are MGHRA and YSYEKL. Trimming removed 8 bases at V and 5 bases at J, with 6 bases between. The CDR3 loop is CASASTGELFF. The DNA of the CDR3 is TGCGCCAGCGCGAGTACCGGGGAGCTGTTTTTT.

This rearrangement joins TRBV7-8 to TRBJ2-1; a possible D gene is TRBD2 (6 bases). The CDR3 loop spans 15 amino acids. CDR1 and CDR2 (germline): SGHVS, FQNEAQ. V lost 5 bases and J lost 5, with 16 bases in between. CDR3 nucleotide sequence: TGTGCCAGCAGCCGTGAGCGGGTTGAGGACAATGAGCAGTTCTTC. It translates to CASSRERVEDNEQFF.

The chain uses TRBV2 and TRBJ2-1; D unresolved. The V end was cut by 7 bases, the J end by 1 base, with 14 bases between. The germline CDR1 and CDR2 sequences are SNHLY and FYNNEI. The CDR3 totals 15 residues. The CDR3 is CASNFWASSYNEQFF. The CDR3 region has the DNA TGTGCCAGCAATTTCTGGGCCTCGTCCTACAATGAGCAGTTCTTC.

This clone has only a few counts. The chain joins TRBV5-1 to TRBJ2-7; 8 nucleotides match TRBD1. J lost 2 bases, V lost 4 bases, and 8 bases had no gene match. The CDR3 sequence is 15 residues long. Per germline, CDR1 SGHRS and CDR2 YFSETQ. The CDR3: CASSLLGQAPYEQYF. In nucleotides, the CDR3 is TGCGCCAGCAGCCTATTGGGACAGGCCCCCTACGAGCAGTACTTC. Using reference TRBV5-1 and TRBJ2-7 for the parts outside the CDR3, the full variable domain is KAGVTQTPRYLIKTRGQQVTLSCSPISGHRSVSWYQQTPGQGLQFLFEYFSETQRNKGNFPGRFSGRQFSNSRSEMNVSTLELGDSALYLCASSLLGQAPYEQYFGPGTRLTVT.

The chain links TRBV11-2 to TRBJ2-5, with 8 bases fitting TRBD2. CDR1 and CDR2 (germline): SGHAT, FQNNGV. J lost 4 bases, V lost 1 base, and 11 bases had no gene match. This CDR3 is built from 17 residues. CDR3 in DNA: TGTGCCAGCAGCTTAGGACGCGGGTTCCTAGCGGGAGAGACCCAGTACTTC. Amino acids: CASSLGRGFLAGETQYF.

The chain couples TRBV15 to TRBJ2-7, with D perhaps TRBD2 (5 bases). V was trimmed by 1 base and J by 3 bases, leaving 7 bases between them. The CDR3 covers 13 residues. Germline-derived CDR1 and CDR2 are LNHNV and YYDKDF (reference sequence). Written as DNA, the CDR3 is TGTGCCACCAGCAGAGGGACTTACTACGAGCAGTACTTC. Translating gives CATSRGTYYEQYF.

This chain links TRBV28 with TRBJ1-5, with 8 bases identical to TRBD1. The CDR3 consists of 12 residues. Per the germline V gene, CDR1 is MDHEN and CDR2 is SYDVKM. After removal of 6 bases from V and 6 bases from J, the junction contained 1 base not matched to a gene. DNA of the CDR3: TGTGCCAGCAGACAGGGGGGTCAGCCCCAGCATTTT. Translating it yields CASRQGGQPQHF.